This T cell receptor beta chain was captured by sequencing in a study of molecular identifiers for immune sequencing clone quantification. Per the germline V gene, CDR1 is MNHEY and CDR2 is SVGAGI. The CDR3 contains 14 residues. With 0 bases removed from V and 8 bases from J, the gap between germline ends came to 10 bases. TCRdb independently ran MiXCR on the PCR reads; one entry per CDR3 protein. The sample consists of about 510,000 distinct CDR3 sequences, about 25% of them appearing once. Material for sequencing was naive CD8+ T cells from blood, with Jurkat cell RNA spiked in. As for subset: FACS-sorted CD8+CD4-CCR7+CD45RA+ naive T cells. The TCR originated in a human donor in good health. Some libraries in this study had Jurkat cell RNA spiked in. The chain uses TRBV6-5 and TRBJ2-2, with no clear D. The chain's CDR3 is CASSYSSSSGELFF. CDR3 nucleotides: TGTGCCAGCAGTTACTCTAGCTCCTCTGGGGAGCTGTTTTTT.